This T cell receptor beta chain comes out of a study of T cell clonotyping in hematopoietic cell transplantation. Points from the study as a whole: Few recipient clonotypes overlapped donors; over 97% were de novo at given depth.

The CDR3 is 16 amino acids. Per germline, CDR1 LGHNA and CDR2 YSLEER. V lost 5 bases, J lost 7 bases, and 9 bases stayed unmatched. For this clone: Antigen specificity is unknown.

Some clones are missing from TCRdb's copy, which holds only in-frame ones; the method was immunoSEQ multiplex PCR. The sample holds 10,000 or so clones, 89% seen once. The clonotype was recovered from a human donor who either received an allogeneic hematopoietic cell transplant for a myeloid malignancy or was a related donor (not recorded which). Some clones in this sample may be carry-over from other donors' samples. The sample comprised peripheral blood mononuclear cells. The chain employs TRBV4-3 and TRBJ1-6, with 9 bases aligning to TRBD1. CDR3 amino acids: CASSFIAGTGNSPLHF. DNA of the CDR3: TGCGCCAGCAGCTTCATCGCCGGGACAGGGAATTCACCCCTCCACTTT.